These 20 T cell receptor beta chains originate from one sample sequenced in a study of T cells in Graves' hyperthyroidism and ophthalmopathy. RNA transcripts served as the template for amplifying TCR beta CDR3 regions. Primed by the HTBI set, a first-round RT-PCR was run on the TCR CDR3. TCRdb called the multiplex PCR reads again in MiXCR, with one record for every CDR3 protein. Of about 420,000 distinct CDR3 sequences detected, around 13% appear once; the ten largest clones hold approximately 5.8%. Sequences were obtained from blood. These TCRs come from a woman under 30 with Graves' hyperthyroidism.

This clonotype has a count of ten or more. The chain's CDR3 is CASSIQGGSSYEQYF. The CDR3 DNA reads as TGTGCCAGCAGCATCCAGGGGGGAAGCTCCTACGAGCAGTACTTC. J is TRBJ2-7 and V is TRBV27; D is perhaps TRBD1 (7 bases). Trimming stripped 6 bases from V and 0 bases from J, with 15 bases between. The CDR3 is made up of 15 amino acids. The germline V gene has CDR1 MNHEY and CDR2 SMNVEV (reference sequence).

Many counts were recorded for this clonotype. As DNA, the CDR3 is TGCAGCGTTGAACCTACAGGGCTAGCGGATACGCAGTATTTT. This gives the protein CSVEPTGLADTQYF. The chain combines TRBV29-1 with TRBJ2-3; D possibly matches TRBD1 or TRBD2 (6 bases each). Germline V gives CDR1 SQVTM, CDR2 ANQGSEA. The V end was cut by 2 bases, the J end by 6 bases, with 15 bases between. The CDR3 has 14 amino acids.

This clonotype was detected many times. The chain links TRBV12-3 or TRBV12-4 to TRBJ1-5; unclear D gene. Trimming shortened V by 6 bases and J by 1 base, and 10 bases separated the two germline ends. CDR3 length: 14 amino acids. The CDR3 loop is CASRQLGSNQPQHF. CDR3 nucleotides: TGTGCCAGCAGACAATTAGGGAGCAATCAGCCCCAGCATTTT.

This clonotype was seen many times. DNA for the CDR3: TGTGCCAGCAGTGAAAAGGGCGAGGCTTACGAGCAGTACTTC. Translation: CASSEKGEAYEQYF. The V and J genes are TRBV6-1 and TRBJ2-7; D is undetermined. Trimming took 2 bases from V and 4 from J, leaving 12 bases between them. CDR1 is MNHNS and CDR2 is SASEGT in the germline V gene. The CDR3 runs 14 residues.

The chain uses TRBV7-6 and TRBJ1-3; maybe TRBD1 (5 bases). The CDR3 has 16 amino acids. Trimming cost V 0 bases and J 0 bases, with 9 bases left between them. Germline loops: CDR1 SGHVS, CDR2 FNYEAQ. CDR3 bases: TGTGCCAGCAGCTTAGCTGGGACCGGCTCTGGAAACACCATATATTTT. Translating gives CASSLAGTGSGNTIYF. Full variable domain (outside the CDR3, taken from reference TRBV7-6 and TRBJ1-3): GAGVSQSPRYKVTKRGQDVALRCDPISGHVSLYWYRQALGQGPEFLTYFNYEAQQDKSGLPNDRFSAERPEGSISTLTIQRTEQRDSAMYRCASSLAGTGSGNTIYFGEGSWLTVV.

This clonotype was seen repeatedly, ten times or more. The V call is TRBV7-2, the J call TRBJ2-7, with D possibly being TRBD1 (6 bases). V lost 5 bases, J lost 2 bases, and 13 bases lay in between. Germline V gene lookup returns CDR1 SGHTA and CDR2 FQGNSA. The CDR3 consists of 14 residues. Here the CDR3 reads CASSTSGTTYEQYF. As DNA, the CDR3 is TGTGCCAGCAGCACCTCCGGGACAACCTACGAGCAGTACTTC.

This clonotype was counted ten times or more. The V and J genes are TRBV27 and TRBJ2-3, with 10 positions matching TRBD2. The germline V gene encodes CDR1 MNHEY and CDR2 SMNVEV (reference sequence). After removal of 6 bases from V and 4 bases from J, the junction contained 10 bases not matched to a gene. CDR3 length: 16 residues. The CDR3 bases are TGTGCCAGCAGCACGCTAGCGGGAGCTGAAGCAGATACGCAGTATTTT. This sequence encodes CASSTLAGAEADTQYF.

With respect to this clonotype: A much more abundant neighbour one base away suggests this may be a read error. This is likely a read error, given that the CDR3 carries no conserved phenylalanine or tryptophan at its end. The chain joins TRBV29-1 to TRBJ1-1, with no clear D. V was trimmed by 2 bases and J by 4 bases, leaving 11 bases between them. The CDR3 sequence is 13 residues long. Germline loops: CDR1 SQVTM, CDR2 ANQGSEA. The CDR3 sequence is CSVEFPPLTEAFS. The CDR3 bases are TGCAGCGTTGAATTCCCTCCACTCACTGAAGCTTTCTCT.

This clonotype was counted between two and nine times. This sequence joins TRBV5-5 and TRBJ2-7; the D call may be TRBD1 or TRBD2 (5 bases each). CDR3 length: 14 amino acids. Germline V lookup: CDR1 SGHKS, CDR2 YYEKEE (reference sequence). V lost 2 bases and J 7 bases, leaving 16 bases between the germline ends. The CDR3 DNA is TGTGCCAGCAGCTTCCGGGACCTTGCTGAGGAGCAGTACTTC. Encoded protein: CASSFRDLAEEQYF.

This clonotype has at least ten counts. The V call is TRBV12-3 or TRBV12-4, the J call TRBJ2-2; no clear D. Trimming shortened V by 3 bases and J by 6 bases, and 5 bases separated the two germline ends. The CDR3 runs 12 residues. CDR3 protein: CASSFRAGELFF. For the CDR3, the DNA is TGTGCCAGCAGTTTTCGCGCCGGGGAGCTGTTTTTT.

DNA of the CDR3: TGTGCCAGCAGTCTAGGGGCCGTAACGAACACTGAAGCTTTCTTT. Protein sequence: CASSLGAVTNTEAFF. V and J are TRBV28 and TRBJ1-1, with D perhaps TRBD1 (5 bases). The CDR3 is 15 amino acids. Germline V gene data show CDR1 as MDHEN and CDR2 as SYDVKM. V was trimmed by 5 bases and J by 1 base, leaving 14 bases between them.

The table lists this clonotype with many counts. This sequence joins TRBV2 and TRBJ1-1; D remains ambiguous. V was cut by 6 bases and J by 0 bases, with 8 bases left in between. The germline gives CDR1 SNHLY, CDR2 FYNNEI. This CDR3 is 13 amino acids long. The CDR3 sequence is CASRRTVNTEAFF. The CDR3 DNA reads TGTGCCAGCAGGCGCACGGTGAACACTGAAGCTTTCTTT.

The chain uses TRBV11-2 and TRBJ1-2; no clear D. Germline CDR1 SGHAT, CDR2 FQNNGV. The germline V and J ends were trimmed by 4 bases and 8 bases, with 11 bases remaining between them. The CDR3 is made up of 12 amino acids. The CDR3 protein is CASSSDQMGYTF. CDR3 coding DNA: TGTGCCAGCAGCTCAGACCAGATGGGCTACACCTTC.

This clonotype was counted many times. The chain joins TRBV12-5 to TRBJ2-1, with D tentatively TRBD2 (6 bases). Germline V gives CDR1 LGHNT, CDR2 FRNRAP. Trimming cost V 3 bases and J 2 bases, with 11 bases left between them. The CDR3 is 15 residues long. CDR3 sequence (DNA): TGTGCTAGTGGTTTCGGGCGGGGACCCTACAATGAGCAGTTCTTC. Its protein product is CASGFGRGPYNEQFF.

The V gene is TRBV27, the J gene TRBJ1-2; TRBD1 agrees at 8 bases. The trim removed 11 bases at V and 4 bases at J, leaving 9 bases unmatched. Germline V lookup: CDR1 MNHEY, CDR2 SMNVEV (reference sequence). The CDR3 spans 13 residues. The CDR3 spells CASKRTGIYGYTF. The DNA for the CDR3 is TGTGCCTCCAAGAGGACAGGGATCTATGGCTACACCTTC.

This clonotype was detected many times. The V call is TRBV12-3 or TRBV12-4, the J call TRBJ2-1; 9 positions match TRBD2. With 5 bases clipped from V and 7 bases from J, the junction kept 6 bases outside the gene matches. The CDR3 loop spans 14 amino acids. The CDR3 loop is CASSRGLAGNEQFF. In DNA form, the CDR3 reads TGTGCCAGCAGTCGGGGACTAGCTGGTAATGAGCAGTTCTTC.

This chain links TRBV9 with TRBJ1-2; D is possibly TRBD1 (6 bases). The CDR3 is 16 amino acids. CDR1 is SGDLS, CDR2 YYNGEE, per germline. V shed 0 bases and J shed 5 bases, with 17 bases lying between them. The CDR3 bases are TGTGCCAGCAGCGTAGAGTCCGGGGGCGCAAAATATGGCTACACCTTC. Its protein is CASSVESGGAKYGYTF.

This clonotype was counted many times. CDR3 coding DNA: TGTGCCAGCGCGCGGGACAGCACTGAAGCTTTCTTT. It is translated as CASARDSTEAFF. The chain recombines TRBV2 with TRBJ1-1; 7 bases are a match to TRBD1. Germline CDR1 reads SNHLY; CDR2 reads FYNNEI. With V trimmed by 8 bases and J by 4 bases, 4 bases remained unmatched. CDR3 size: 12 residues.

Of note for this clonotype: Possible read error: a much larger clone is one base away. The chain recombines TRBV6-5 with TRBJ2-1; D uncertain. The J call is in doubt because the DNA end fits TRBJ2-7 better. The CDR3 is 14 amino acids. CDR1 and CDR2 from the germline V gene are MNHEY and SVGAGI. The CDR3 region is CASRLTETYNEQYF. Here the CDR3 DNA reads TGTGCCAGCAGGTTAACAGAGACCTACAATGAGCAGTACTTC.

The chain links TRBV2 to TRBJ1-6; D is ambiguous. CDR3 size: 14 residues. Germline CDR1 is SNHLY and CDR2 is FYNNEI. The germline V and J ends were trimmed by 3 bases and 5 bases, with 8 bases remaining between them. In DNA, the CDR3 is TGTGCCAGCAGTGACTTGGGGAATAATTCACCCCTCCACTTT. It translates to CASSDLGNNSPLHF.